These 9 T cell receptor beta chains came from one sample sequenced in a study of CD8+CD57+ T cells in acquired aplastic anemia. The template for TCR beta VDJ and CDR3 sequence profiling was genomic DNA. From the reads, TCRdb called clonotypes with MiXCR, one entry per CDR3 protein. The sample contains 300,000 or so distinct CDR3 sequences, roughly 61% of which appear only once. Patients chosen for sequencing had shown CD8+CD57+ cell expansion by flow cytometry. The sequenced material came from sorted CD4+, CD8+, or CD8+CD57+ T cells (not recorded which) from PBMCs. These receptors all come from a human donor with aplastic anemia.

This chain joins TRBV19 and TRBJ2-7, with 9 bases aligning to TRBD1. The CDR3 totals 15 residues. V gave up 5 bases and J gave up 1 base; unmatched junction bases: 6. Germline V gene sequence: CDR1 LNHDA, CDR2 SQIVND (reference sequence). CDR3: CASSQTGGKSYEQYF. The CDR3 nucleotides are TGTGCCAGTAGTCAAACAGGGGGCAAATCCTACGAGCAGTACTTC.

The V call is TRBV10-3, the J call TRBJ1-1, with TRBD1 matching over 7 bases. In germline, CDR1 is ENHRY, CDR2 SYGVKD. V lost 1 base and J lost 1; bases outside the gene matches: 0. This CDR3 region has 14 residues. CDR3 sequence reads: CAISEYRGNTEAFF. Written as DNA, the CDR3 is TGTGCCATCAGTGAGTACAGGGGGAACACTGAAGCTTTCTTT.

The sample holds a few counts of this clonotype. V is TRBV24-1 and J is TRBJ2-3; the match to TRBD1 covers 10 bases. The CDR3 consists of 15 residues. Germline lookup yields CDR1 KGHDR and CDR2 SFDVKD. With V trimmed by 4 bases and J by 5 bases, 5 bases remained unmatched. The CDR3 nucleotides read TGTGCCACCAGTGACCTCGGGACAGGGGTAGATACGCAGTATTTT. Translated: CATSDLGTGVDTQYF.

The rearrangement uses TRBV14 and TRBJ1-6, with unresolved D. Deletions cut 5 bases from V and 9 bases from J, with 17 bases between. Germline CDR1 SGHDN, CDR2 FVKESK. The CDR3 has 15 residues. CDR3 sequence (DNA): TGTGCCAGCAGCGTAGGGCTGGGGTGGAGTTCACCCCTCCACTTT. Residues: CASSVGLGWSSPLHF.

This clonotype was counted many times. V and J are TRBV7-9 and TRBJ2-3; perhaps TRBD2 as D (6 bases). Trimming pared 1 base from V and 4 bases from J, leaving 12 bases between. The germline CDR1 and CDR2 sequences are SEHNR and FQNEAQ (reference sequence). The CDR3 consists of 15 residues. The CDR3 spells CASSLGHGGADTQYF. The CDR3 DNA reads TGTGCCAGCAGCTTAGGCCACGGGGGTGCAGATACGCAGTATTTT.

A note on this clonotype: It may be a read error: a sequence one base away is much more abundant. The rearrangement links TRBV12-5 to TRBJ2-1; D is possibly TRBD1 (6 bases). The CDR3 extends over 14 amino acids. Trimming removed 8 bases at V and 9 bases at J, with 20 bases between. Germline V CDR1 and CDR2: LGHNT, FRNRAP. The CDR3 nucleotides are TGTGCTAGTTTATCGAGGGGTGGGGGCGGTGAGCAGTTCTTC. Its protein product is CASLSRGGGGEQFF.

The chain is built from TRBV10-2 and TRBJ2-3; possible D gene TRBD2, 6 bases. V gave up 0 bases and J gave up 0 bases, with 10 bases separating them. The length of the CDR3 is 16 residues. CDR1 and CDR2 (germline): WSHSY, SAAADI. CDR3 DNA: TGCGCCAGCAGTGAGTCGCTAGCGACCAGCACAGATACGCAGTATTTT. This gives the protein CASSESLATSTDTQYF.

This clonotype has at least ten counts. The chain employs TRBV4-2 and TRBJ2-2, with 8 positions matching TRBD2. Trimming cost V 4 bases and J 6 bases; bases outside gene matches: 10. The length of the CDR3 is 16 residues. In germline, CDR1 is LGHNA, CDR2 YNFKEQ. The CDR3, as DNA: TGTGCCAGCAGCCGATCCCGAGCGGGAGTCTCCGGGGAGCTGTTTTTT. It specifies CASSRSRAGVSGELFF.

The chain uses TRBV10-3 and TRBJ2-7; maybe TRBD2 (5 bases). The germline CDR1 and CDR2 sequences are ENHRY and SYGVKD. The V and J ends lost 0 bases and 7 bases respectively, with 10 bases between them. This CDR3 has 13 amino acids. DNA of the CDR3: TGTGCCATCAGTGAGTCGCCTTCGGGAGAGCAGTACTTC. Encoded protein: CAISESPSGEQYF.